This T cell receptor (beta chain) was observed in a study of T cells in Graves' hyperthyroidism and ophthalmopathy (dated by TCRdb to the late 2010s). With respect to the entire study: TCR V-J signatures able to tell the groups apart were searched for in a discovery cohort of around 95 patients, of whom over 40 had Graves' ophthalmopathy and roughly 57 had stable Graves' hyperthyroidism. The roughly 100 discovery patients were divided at random into training and test sets in a 7:3 ratio. The paper reports TCR Vbeta CDR3 sequencing of 135 peripheral blood samples: around 45 ophthalmopathy, under 85 hyperthyroidism and approximately 17 progressor patients. Thyroid tissue and blood T-cell repertoires from roughly 6 Graves' hyperthyroidism patients were also compared in the study. An independent validation cohort of about 19 hyperthyroidism patients and about 16 patients who later progressed to ophthalmopathy tested prospective prediction of ophthalmopathy. Once sampling was done, hyperthyroidism patients were given methimazole at a starting dose of 30 mg daily, whereas ophthalmopathy patients were given high-dose intravenous methylprednisolone. What the authors observed across the whole study: Sample size was not statistically predetermined, and blinding of investigators to group allocation was not performed. In cross-validation, a model built on a 13 V-J signature told ophthalmopathy apart from stable hyperthyroidism with just under 90% sensitivity and about 81% specificity, and in testing the same model reached 80%/75%. In validation, progression to ophthalmopathy was predicted by the model with approximately 67% sensitivity and 72.22% specificity, a median of approximately 7.1 months before onset. Blood samples also contained most of the expanded thyroid clonotypes (frequency above 0.001), which suggests that blood repertoires may reflect thyroid immune responses.

This clonotype was counted many times. It lacks a known antigen. Base qualities are not at hand, and no much larger clone is one base apart. V drops 6 bases and J drops 0 bases, leaving 11 bases in between. The CDR3 covers 14 residues, taking in both the cysteine and the phenylalanine. The retained sequence is limited to the CDR3, 42 bases, with the frame set at the first base. The TCR beta CDR3 regions were amplified from RNA transcripts. The first round of RT-PCR for the TCR CDR3 was performed with the HTBI primer set and the Qiagen OneStep RT-PCR kit. Libraries were constructed in a second round of multiplex PCR, after which size selection and purification were performed. Sequencing of the libraries was done on an Illumina HiSeq2000 using paired-end 100 bp reads. Processing in the source paper ran as follows. SOAPnuke was used to process the raw data, throwing out any read that contained adapters or uncalled bases, had a mean Phred below 15, or lacked an exact constant-primer or identifier match. COPE v1.2.5 was used to merge the high-quality paired reads, and each unique nucleotide sequence was defined as a clonotype. MiTCR v1.1 was used to align the clonotypes against IMGT TRBV, TRBD and TRBJ reference segments. The analysis was restricted to V-J combinations with a frequency above 0.0001, which together covered 99.2% of the repertoires. A TCS score was defined as the ratio between F50 (clonal expansion) and ExV (chaos), using BLOSUM62-based TCRdist between CDR3 peptides within each V-J. Welch's t-statistics and random forest reduced around 520 V-J features to 13, which were used in a naive Bayes classifier (R e1071). Thyroid-blood repertoire similarity was quantified with the Morisita-Horn index. The public reads were reprocessed in TCRdb via fastp at Q25 and MiXCR, keeping in-frame beta chains. CDR3 protein duplicates are merged, each entry listing the most common genes and DNA. The V and J calls were determined by TCRdb, not by the authors. A total of 500,000 to 600,000 distinct CDR3 sequences appear in this sample, about 45% of them only once. The biggest ten clones account for around a fifth of the sample.

The study excluded patients with uncontrolled infections, other autoimmune diseases, pregnancy or lactation. Diagnoses were established on the basis of clinical symptoms, serum thyroxine and TRAb, thyroid ultrasound, and orbital computed tomography. Total RNA was extracted using Trizol reagent, and RNA quality was assessed on an Agilent 2100 Bioanalyzer. The sample consisted of peripheral blood or thyroid tissue (not recorded which). The receptor's source is an adult woman with Graves' disease, either hyperthyroidism or ophthalmopathy (not recorded which). The sequence links TRBV12-3 or TRBV12-4 to TRBJ1-2; perhaps TRBD1 is the D gene, with 5 bases matching. The CDR3 region: CASRQGLTNYGYTF. The DNA reads TGTGCCAGCAGGCAGGGACTGACTAACTATGGCTACACCTTC.